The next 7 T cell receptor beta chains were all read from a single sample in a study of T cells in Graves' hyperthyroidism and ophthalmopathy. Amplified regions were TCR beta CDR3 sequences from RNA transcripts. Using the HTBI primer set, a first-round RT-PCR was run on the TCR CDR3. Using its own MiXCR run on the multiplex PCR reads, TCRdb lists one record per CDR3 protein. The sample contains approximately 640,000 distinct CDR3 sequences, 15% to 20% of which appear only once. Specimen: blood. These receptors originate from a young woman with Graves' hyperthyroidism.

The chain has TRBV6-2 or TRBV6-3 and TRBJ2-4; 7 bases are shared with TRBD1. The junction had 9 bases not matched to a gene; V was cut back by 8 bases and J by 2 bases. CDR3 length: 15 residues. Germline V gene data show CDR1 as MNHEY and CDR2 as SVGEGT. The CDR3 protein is CASARRGTSKNIQYF. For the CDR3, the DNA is TGTGCCAGCGCCCGCAGGGGGACATCCAAAAACATTCAGTACTTC.

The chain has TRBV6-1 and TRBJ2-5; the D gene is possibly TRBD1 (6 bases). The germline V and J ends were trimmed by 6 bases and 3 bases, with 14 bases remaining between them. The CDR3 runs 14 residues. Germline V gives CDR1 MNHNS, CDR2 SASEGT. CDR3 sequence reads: CASSRHRQEETQYF. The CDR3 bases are TGTGCCAGCAGCCGACACAGACAGGAAGAGACCCAGTACTTC.

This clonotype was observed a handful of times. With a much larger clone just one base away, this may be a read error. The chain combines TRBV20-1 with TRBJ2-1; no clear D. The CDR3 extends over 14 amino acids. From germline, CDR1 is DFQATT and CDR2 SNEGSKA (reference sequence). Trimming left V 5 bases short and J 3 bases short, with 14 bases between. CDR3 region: CSAGDPHRYNEQFF. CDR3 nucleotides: TGCAGTGCTGGCGACCCGCATCGCTACAATGAGCAGTTCTTC.

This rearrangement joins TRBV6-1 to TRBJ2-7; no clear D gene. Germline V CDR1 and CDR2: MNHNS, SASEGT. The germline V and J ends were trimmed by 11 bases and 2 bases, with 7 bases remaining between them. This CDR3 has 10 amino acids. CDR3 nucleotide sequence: TGTGCCTGCGTCGCCTACGAGCAGTACTTC. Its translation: CACVAYEQYF.

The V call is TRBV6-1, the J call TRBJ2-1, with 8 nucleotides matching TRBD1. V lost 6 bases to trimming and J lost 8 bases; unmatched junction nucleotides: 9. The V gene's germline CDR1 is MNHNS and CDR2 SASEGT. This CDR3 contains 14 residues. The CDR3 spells CASSLWQGADEQFF. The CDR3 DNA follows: TGTGCCAGCAGCCTTTGGCAGGGGGCAGATGAGCAGTTCTTC.

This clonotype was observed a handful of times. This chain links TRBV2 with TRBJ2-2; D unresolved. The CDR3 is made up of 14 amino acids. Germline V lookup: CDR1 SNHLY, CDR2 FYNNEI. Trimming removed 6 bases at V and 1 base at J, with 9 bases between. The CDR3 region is CASSMTVNTGELFF. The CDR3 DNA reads TGTGCCAGCAGCATGACGGTGAACACCGGGGAGCTGTTTTTT.

The CDR3 here is CASSLWQASGELFF. CDR3 sequence (DNA): TGTGCCAGCAGTTTATGGCAGGCGTCCGGGGAGCTGTTTTTT. The chain links TRBV12-3 or TRBV12-4 to TRBJ2-2; no definite D call. Trimming removed 2 bases from V and 6 bases from J, with 10 bases in between. This CDR3 is 14 amino acids long.